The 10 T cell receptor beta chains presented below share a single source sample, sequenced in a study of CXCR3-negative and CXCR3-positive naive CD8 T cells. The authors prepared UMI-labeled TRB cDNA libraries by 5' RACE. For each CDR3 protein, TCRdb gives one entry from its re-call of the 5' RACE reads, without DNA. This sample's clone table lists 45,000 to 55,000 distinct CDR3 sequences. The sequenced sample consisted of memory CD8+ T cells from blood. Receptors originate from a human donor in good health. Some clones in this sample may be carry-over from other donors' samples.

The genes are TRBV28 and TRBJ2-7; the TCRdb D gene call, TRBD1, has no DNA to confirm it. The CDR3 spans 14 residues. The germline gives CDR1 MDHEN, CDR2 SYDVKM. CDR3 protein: CASSPPRGYYEQYF.

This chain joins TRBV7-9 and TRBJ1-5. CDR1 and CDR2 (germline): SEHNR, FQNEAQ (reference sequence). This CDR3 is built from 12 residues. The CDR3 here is CASSSSDQPQHF.

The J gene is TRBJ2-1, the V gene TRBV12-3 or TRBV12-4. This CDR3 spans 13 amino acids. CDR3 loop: CASSLALRSEQFF.

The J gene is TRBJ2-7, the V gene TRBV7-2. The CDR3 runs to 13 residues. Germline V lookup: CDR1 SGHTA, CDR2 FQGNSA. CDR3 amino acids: CASTLDVTYEQYF.

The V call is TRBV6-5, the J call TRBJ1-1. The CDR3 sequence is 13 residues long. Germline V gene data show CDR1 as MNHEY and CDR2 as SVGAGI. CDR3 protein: CASSYGDSMEAFF.

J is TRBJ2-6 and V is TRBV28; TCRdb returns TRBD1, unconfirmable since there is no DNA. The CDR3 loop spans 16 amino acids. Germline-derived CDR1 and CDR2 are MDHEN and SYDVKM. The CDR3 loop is CASSHGTGSGANVLTF.

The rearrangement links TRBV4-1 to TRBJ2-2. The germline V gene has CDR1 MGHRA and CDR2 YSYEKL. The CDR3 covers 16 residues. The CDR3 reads CASSTPSFEITGELFF.

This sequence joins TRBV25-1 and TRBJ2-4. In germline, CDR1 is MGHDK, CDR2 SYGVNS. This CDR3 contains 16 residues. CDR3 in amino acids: CASSEYGYEAKNIQYF.

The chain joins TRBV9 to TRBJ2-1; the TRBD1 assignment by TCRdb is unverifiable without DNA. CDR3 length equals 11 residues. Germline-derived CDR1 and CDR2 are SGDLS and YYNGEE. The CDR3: CASTGGNEQFF.

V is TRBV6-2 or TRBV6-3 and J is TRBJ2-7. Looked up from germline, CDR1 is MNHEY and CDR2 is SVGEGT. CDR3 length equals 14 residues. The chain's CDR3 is CASSLTHRSYEQYF.